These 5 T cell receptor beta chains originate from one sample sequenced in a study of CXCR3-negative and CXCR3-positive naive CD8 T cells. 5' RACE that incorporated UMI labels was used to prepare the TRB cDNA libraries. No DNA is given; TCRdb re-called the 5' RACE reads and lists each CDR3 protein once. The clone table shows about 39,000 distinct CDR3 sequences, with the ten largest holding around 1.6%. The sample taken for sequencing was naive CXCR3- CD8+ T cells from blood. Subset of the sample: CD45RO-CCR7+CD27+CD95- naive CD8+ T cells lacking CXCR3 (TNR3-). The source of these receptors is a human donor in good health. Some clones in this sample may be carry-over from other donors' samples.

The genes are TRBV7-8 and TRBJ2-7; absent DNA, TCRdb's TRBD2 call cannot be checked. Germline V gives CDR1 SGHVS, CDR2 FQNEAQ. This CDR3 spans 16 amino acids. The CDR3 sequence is CASSAVPGTTTYEQYF.

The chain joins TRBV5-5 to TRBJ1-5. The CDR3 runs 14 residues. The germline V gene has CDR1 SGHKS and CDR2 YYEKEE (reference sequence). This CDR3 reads CASSLWAGNQPQHF.

The CDR3 sequence is CASSTRGTDLFGGYF. The chain combines TRBV6-2 or TRBV6-3 with TRBJ2-7. Germline V CDR1 and CDR2: MNHEY, SVGEGT. This CDR3 contains 15 residues.

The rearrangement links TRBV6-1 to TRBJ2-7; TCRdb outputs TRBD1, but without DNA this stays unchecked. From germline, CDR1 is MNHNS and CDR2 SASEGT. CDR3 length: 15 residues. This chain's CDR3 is CASSEPGDRLRGQYF.

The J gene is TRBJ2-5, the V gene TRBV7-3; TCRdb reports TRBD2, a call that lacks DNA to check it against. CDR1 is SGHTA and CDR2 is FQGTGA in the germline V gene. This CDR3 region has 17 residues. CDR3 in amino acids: CASRKGIAGDTQETQYF.